This T cell receptor (beta chain) comes out of a study of T-cell reconstitution after alpha-beta-depleted transplantation in children. With 2 bases clipped from V and 10 bases from J, the junction kept 4 bases outside the gene matches. CDR3 length equals 13 residues. Unique molecular identifiers were used in preparing the TCRbeta library. TCRdb used MiXCR to reprocess the PCR reads, holding one entry per CDR3 protein. Of about 230,000 distinct CDR3 sequences listed, roughly a tenth are singletons. This clonotype was found many times. This clonotype originated in a human donor who donated a stem cell graft to a child with SCID. Sequencing used PBMCs from the stem cell graft donor, obtained from the stem cell graft. The chain has TRBV12-3 or TRBV12-4 and TRBJ2-1; 8 nucleotides agree with TRBD2. CDR3 sequence: CASSLSASGEQFF. The CDR3 nucleotides are TGTGCCAGCAGTTTAAGCGCTAGCGGGGAGCAGTTCTTC.